This T cell receptor beta chain was retrieved from a study of T-cell reconstitution after alpha-beta-depleted transplantation in children. During its preparation, the TCRbeta library received unique molecular identifiers. Using its own MiXCR run on the PCR reads, TCRdb lists one record per CDR3 protein. The top ten clones hold 0.9% to 1.2% of a sample with 640,000 or so distinct CDR3 sequences, 16% of them seen once. The V gene lost 7 bases and the J gene lost 4 bases, with 10 bases spanning the gap. The CDR3 totals 12 residues. This clonotype was observed a handful of times. This clonotype was obtained from a human donor who donated a stem cell graft to a child with acute myeloid leukemia. The V and J genes are TRBV12-3 or TRBV12-4 and TRBJ1-1; D might be TRBD1 (5 bases). This sample comprised PBMCs from the stem cell graft donor, obtained from the stem cell graft. CDR3 coding DNA: TGTGCCAGCACCGTCAGGGTCACTGAAGCTTTCTTT. Amino acid sequence: CASTVRVTEAFF.